The subject of this entry is one T cell receptor beta chain. This sample is drawn from a study of shared clonotypes between healthy human individuals. Donors were healthy HIV-negative adults without recently reported acute infections or vaccinations. Caucasian adults living in Nashville, Tennessee, provided all samples. The assay was run at deep level. In the original analysis: For the immunoSEQ data, sequences were junction-only without quality scores, so filtering differed. Only in-frame clones appear in the TCRdb table, and some are missing; sequencing was by immunoSEQ multiplex PCR. The V and J calls and clone size are taken from that table; D and trimming were inferred from the DNA. The repertoire has 400,000 or so clones, 90% to 98% of them found once; the top ten carry approximately 0.3%. Material: memory CD8+ T cells sorted from blood. Documented subset: CD45RO+ cells pooled with CCR7-negative TemRA cells. The receptor was derived from a man in his thirties or forties in good health.

Written as DNA, the CDR3 is TGTGCCAGCAGCTCCTTCAAAGAGACCCAGTACTTC. Protein sequence: CASSSFKETQYF. The V gene is TRBV11-2, the J gene TRBJ2-5; D uncertain. This CDR3 comprises 12 residues. Germline assignment: CDR1 SGHAT and CDR2 FQNNGV. Trimming cost V 4 bases and J 3 bases, with 6 bases left between them.